This T cell receptor beta chain emerged from a study of T cell responses to AZD1222 COVID-19 vaccine. About the study: Second doses were pooled across both intervals (about 4 or about 12 weeks).

Study results and limitations: There were mostly white British donors and more females than males, and clonal diversity was possibly underestimated. Only five to seven AZD1222 recipients were seropositive at baseline.

As to this clone: What it binds is unknown.

Here immunoSEQ multiplex PCR was the method, and the copy in TCRdb shows in-frame clones only, minus some. The repertoire holds 150,000 to 200,000 clones, with 85% to 95% as singletons. The germline V and J ends were trimmed by 3 bases and 5 bases, with 9 bases remaining between them. The CDR3 length is 13 residues. CDR1 MNHEY and CDR2 SMNVEV come from the germline V gene (reference sequence). The material was peripheral blood, obtained on day 0 of AZD1222 vaccination. The origin of this receptor is an adult in good health. J is TRBJ2-3 and V is TRBV27, with D perhaps matching TRBD2 (5 bases). The CDR3 sequence is CASSFVRGDTQYF. CDR3 bases: TGTGCCAGCAGTTTTGTCCGGGGAGATACGCAGTATTTT.